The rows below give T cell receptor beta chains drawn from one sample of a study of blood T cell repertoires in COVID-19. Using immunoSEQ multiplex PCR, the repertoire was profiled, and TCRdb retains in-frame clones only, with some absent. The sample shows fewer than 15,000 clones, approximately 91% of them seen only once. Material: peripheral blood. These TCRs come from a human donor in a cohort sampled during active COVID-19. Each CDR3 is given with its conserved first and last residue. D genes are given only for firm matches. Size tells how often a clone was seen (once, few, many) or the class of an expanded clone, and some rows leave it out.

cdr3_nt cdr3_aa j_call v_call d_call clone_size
TGTGCCAGTAGTACGGGGACCTATAATTCACCCCTCCACTTT CASSTGTYNSPLHF TRBJ1-6 TRBV19 - -
TGTGCTAGTGGCAAAACCTCCGGGACATCCTACAATGAGCAGTTCTTC CASGKTSGTSYNEQFF TRBJ2-1 TRBV12-5 - -
TGTGCCAGTAGGGATTACGGACACTCTTCCTCGAACACTGAAGCTTTCTTT CASRDYGHSSSNTEAFF TRBJ1-1 TRBV19 - -
TGTGCCAGCAACCCGGGACAGTTAGGCTACACCTTC CASNPGQLGYTF TRBJ1-2 TRBV2 TRBD1 -
TGTGCCAGTAGTCCCAGACAGGGGGCTAGCACAGATACGCAGTATTTT CASSPRQGASTDTQYF TRBJ2-3 TRBV19 TRBD1 -
TGTGCCAGCAGAGGACAGGGGGAATACAATGAGCAGTTCTTC CASRGQGEYNEQFF TRBJ2-1 TRBV6-5 TRBD1 -
TGCGCCACCGCCGGGACACTGAACACTGAAGCTTTCTTT CATAGTLNTEAFF TRBJ1-1 TRBV5-1 - -
TGTGCCAGCAGCGAACTTCAGGAAGTCACTGAAGCTTTCTTT CASSELQEVTEAFF TRBJ1-1 TRBV5-6 - -
TGCGCCAGCAGTGACTTACCCAAGTCGCGGGGGAGCAATCAGCCCCAGCATTTT CASSDLPKSRGSNQPQHF TRBJ1-5 TRBV10-1 - -
TGTGCCAGCAGCCCGGCCCGCGGCAGCTCCTACGAGCAGTACTTC CASSPARGSSYEQYF TRBJ2-7 TRBV3-1/TRBV3-2 - -
TGTGCCAGTAGTATATTTTCCAACGGGATCCTCTCCTTGAATGAGCAGTTCTTC CASSIFSNGILSLNEQFF TRBJ2-1 TRBV19 - -
TGTGCCAGCAGTTATGGACAGGGGAACACAGATACGCAGTATTTT CASSYGQGNTDTQYF TRBJ2-3 TRBV6-5 TRBD1 -
TGTGCCAGCAGTTTTCGAGGGCAGGAGGCTTTCTTT CASSFRGQEAFF TRBJ1-1 TRBV12-3/TRBV12-4 - -
TGTGCCAGCAGCCATTTTAGCGGGAGTGGAAACGAGCAGTACTTC CASSHFSGSGNEQYF TRBJ2-7 TRBV3-1/TRBV3-2 TRBD2 -
TGTGCCAGCAGTTACGAGAGACAACTGACAGATACGCAGTATTTT CASSYERQLTDTQYF TRBJ2-3 TRBV6-2/TRBV6-3 - -
TGTGCCAGCAGTTACGAACTAGCGGGGGGGTTGTCCCAGTACTTC CASSYELAGGLSQYF TRBJ2-5 TRBV6-2/TRBV6-3 TRBD2 -
TGTGCCAGCAGCTTTGGTCCAACGAGTAATCAGCCCCAGCATTTT CASSFGPTSNQPQHF TRBJ1-5 TRBV7-3 - -
TGTGCCAGCAGTGACGGGGAGTTTTACGAAAAACTGTTTTTT CASSDGEFYEKLFF TRBJ1-4 TRBV6-1 - -
TGTGCCAGTAGTATAGGTAGCGGGGGGGCAGGGGAGACCCAGTACTTC CASSIGSGGAGETQYF TRBJ2-5 TRBV19 TRBD2 once
TGTGCCAGCAGCTTTCTACAGGGGAACACTGAAGCTTTCTTT CASSFLQGNTEAFF TRBJ1-1 TRBV7-2 - -
TGCGCCAGCAGCCAAGATGCCAGGGGGCCGGGTCAAGAGACCCAGTACTTC CASSQDARGPGQETQYF TRBJ2-5 TRBV4-3 TRBD1 -
TGTGCCAGCACCAGGACAGGGGCGTTCGGAGAGACCCAGTACTTC CASTRTGAFGETQYF TRBJ2-5 TRBV6-5 TRBD1 -
TGTGCCAGCAGCTATGCGGCAGGGAATCAGCCCCAGCATTTT CASSYAAGNQPQHF TRBJ1-5 TRBV3-1/TRBV3-2 - -
TGTGCCAGCAGCCCCCATCCGATTGAGGATACGCAGTATTTT CASSPHPIEDTQYF TRBJ2-3 TRBV7-9 - -
TGTGCCAGCAAAACCACCCGGAACATTCAGTACTTC CASKTTRNIQYF TRBJ2-4 TRBV6-5 - -
TGTGCCTGGAGTCCCTGGGACAGGGTCGCGGAGACCCAGTACTTC CAWSPWDRVAETQYF TRBJ2-5 TRBV30 TRBD1 once
TGCGCCAGCAGCTGGACAACTAGCGGGGGCGAGACCCAGTACTTC CASSWTTSGGETQYF TRBJ2-5 TRBV5-1 TRBD2 -
TGTGCCAGCAGCTTAGGTGCAGGGCCCAGCACAGATACGCAGTATTTT CASSLGAGPSTDTQYF TRBJ2-3 TRBV11-3 - -
TGTGCCAGCAGTGAGAGCGGGACGAACACTGAAGCTTTCTTT CASSESGTNTEAFF TRBJ1-1 TRBV6-4 - once
TGTGCCATCAGTGAGGAGGGGCAGGGGCACCCCTACGAGCAGTACTTC CAISEEGQGHPYEQYF TRBJ2-7 TRBV10-3 - few
TGTGCCAGCAGCCCCCGAGCCGGGACTGGAACAGATACGCAGTATTTT CASSPRAGTGTDTQYF TRBJ2-3 TRBV21-1 - -
TGTGCCAGTAGTACAAGCCTACAGGGGAACACTGAAGCTTTCTTT CASSTSLQGNTEAFF TRBJ1-1 TRBV19 - -
TGTGCCAGCAGTGGAAGCGGGGGGGCGTACCCCCAAGAGACCCAGTACTTC CASSGSGGAYPQETQYF TRBJ2-5 TRBV2 TRBD2 -
TGTGCCAGCAGTTACTCTTCCCGCGCGGGTTACAATGAGCAGTTCTTC CASSYSSRAGYNEQFF TRBJ2-1 TRBV6-5 - -
TGTGCCAGCACACCTATCTTTGCCTACGAGCAGTACTTC CASTPIFAYEQYF TRBJ2-7 TRBV6-5 - -
TGTGCCAGCAGCGTAGAACTAGCGGGAGTTTATGAGCAGTTCTTC CASSVELAGVYEQFF TRBJ2-1 TRBV9 TRBD2 -
TGTGCCAGCAAAGACAGGGGGAGTAATCAGCCCCAGCATTTT CASKDRGSNQPQHF TRBJ1-5 TRBV6-5 TRBD1 -